These 27 T cell receptor beta chains were sequenced from one sample in a study of T cell repertoires and leukemia-associated antigens. TCRdb called the 5' RACE reads again in MiXCR, with one record for every CDR3 protein. The table records roughly 15,000 distinct CDR3 sequences, 35% to 45% of them present only once. For these TCRs, the target antigens are not known. The specimen sequenced was CD3+ T cells sorted from blood and cultured. Source of these receptors: a female donor in good health.

By its share, this clonotype is medium-sized. This CDR3 is CASSLVGLGQPQHF. As DNA, the CDR3 is TGTGCCAGCAGTTTGGTCGGTTTAGGTCAGCCCCAGCATTTT. The chain links TRBV12-3 or TRBV12-4 to TRBJ1-5, with D unresolved. The germline V and J ends were trimmed by 3 bases and 6 bases, with 12 bases remaining between them. The CDR3 is made up of 14 amino acids.

The V call is TRBV20-1, the J call TRBJ1-2; no reliable D call. Per the germline V gene, CDR1 is DFQATT and CDR2 is SNEGSKA (reference sequence). V was pared by 0 bases and J by 8 bases, with 10 bases between. This CDR3 region has 12 residues. This chain's CDR3 is CSARDPASGYTF. CDR3 coding DNA: TGCAGTGCTAGAGATCCGGCTAGCGGCTACACCTTC.

By frequency in the sample, this clonotype is medium-sized. This rearrangement joins TRBV15 to TRBJ1-5; TRBD1 aligns across 9 bases. Germline loops: CDR1 LNHNV, CDR2 YYDKDF (reference sequence). The CDR3 is 15 amino acids. Trimming removed 0 bases from V and 6 bases from J; junction bases left unmatched: 3. The CDR3 DNA sequence: TGTGCCACCAGCAGAGACGGGACAGGGACTCAGCCCCAGCATTTT. Residues: CATSRDGTGTQPQHF.

This clonotype was recorded many times. This chain uses TRBV21-1 with TRBJ2-1; the D segment call TRBD2 is taken from the table without a DNA check. TRBV21-1 is a documented pseudogene. The CDR3 has 16 residues. The CDR3 region is CASSKGGLAGVNEQFF. The CDR3 bases are TGTGCCAGCAGCAAAGGGGGTCTAGCGGGAGTAAATGAGCAGTTCTTC.

In the case of this clonotype: Possible read error: a much larger clone is one base away. The chain carries TRBV28 and TRBJ2-5, with 9 bases fitting TRBD1. In germline, CDR1 is MDHEN, CDR2 SYDVKM. CDR3 length equals 15 residues. The CDR3 DNA sequence: TGTGTCAGCAGTTCCCCCTCCGGGACAGGGGAGACCCAGTACTTC. Residues: CVSSSPSGTGETQYF. Using reference TRBV28 and TRBJ2-5 for the parts outside the CDR3, the full variable domain is DVKVTQSSRYLVKRTGEKVFLECVQDMDHENMFWYRQDPGLGLRLIYFSYDVKMKEKGDIPEGYSVSREKKERFSLILESASTNQTSMYLCVSSSPSGTGETQYFGPGTRLLVL.

The CDR3 loop reads CASSRGINAEFGGELFF. The CDR3 DNA sequence: TGCGCCAGCAGCCGTGGGATCAACGCAGAGTTCGGGGGGGAGCTGTTTTTT. The chain combines TRBV4-3 with TRBJ2-2; unclear D gene. V was trimmed by 4 bases and J by 8 bases, leaving 23 bases between them. The CDR3 has 17 residues. Germline V gives CDR1 LGHNA, CDR2 YSLEER.

This clonotype was observed a few times. The genes are TRBV5-1 and TRBJ1-4; 12 nucleotides align to TRBD1. Germline lookup yields CDR1 SGHRS and CDR2 YFSETQ. CDR3 length: 15 residues. V lost 4 bases, J lost 5 bases, and 3 bases stayed unmatched. CDR3 DNA sequence: TGCGCCAGCAGCCCGGGGACAGGGGGCAATGAAAAACTGTTTTTT. Protein: CASSPGTGGNEKLFF.

This clonotype was counted many times. The chain combines TRBV5-1 with TRBJ2-1; TRBD2 is a possible D gene (5 bases). Germline assignment: CDR1 SGHRS and CDR2 YFSETQ. This CDR3 has 17 residues. V was pared by 1 base and J by 0 bases, with 14 bases between. CDR3: CASSLLSRGSSYNEQFF. The CDR3 DNA is TGCGCCAGCAGCTTGTTGAGTCGGGGAAGCTCCTACAATGAGCAGTTCTTC.

The V and J genes are TRBV4-2 and TRBJ1-1; TRBD1 might be the D (5 bases). Germline loops: CDR1 LGHNA, CDR2 YNFKEQ. Trimming stripped 0 bases from V and 6 bases from J, with 14 bases between. This CDR3 comprises 15 residues. This chain's CDR3 is CASSQDSEGWAEAFF. The CDR3 DNA reads as TGTGCCAGCAGCCAAGACTCGGAGGGGTGGGCTGAAGCTTTCTTT.

V is TRBV20-1 and J is TRBJ2-1; 7 positions match TRBD2. The CDR3 sequence is 16 residues long. CDR1 is DFQATT and CDR2 is SNEGSKA in the germline V gene (reference sequence). The ends lost 3 bases at V and 1 base at J; junction bases unmatched: 9. In DNA form, the CDR3 reads TGCAGTGCTAGGTCGGGCGGGACTACGTCCTACAATGAGCAGTTCTTC. Translated: CSARSGGTTSYNEQFF.

At least ten counts were recorded for this clonotype. The CDR3 sequence is CASSLEGLAGRSSYNEQFF. The CDR3 nucleotides read TGTGCCAGCAGCTTAGAAGGGCTAGCGGGTAGGAGCTCCTACAATGAGCAGTTCTTC. The chain has TRBV11-2 and TRBJ2-1, with 8 nucleotides matching TRBD2. Germline assignment: CDR1 SGHAT and CDR2 FQNNGV. Trimming at V came to 0 bases and at J to 0 bases, leaving 10 bases not matched to a gene. The CDR3 sequence is 19 residues long.

Of note for this clonotype: A read error may produce the germline difference seen at one junction end. The chain's CDR3 is CTSSYRNSYEQYF. In DNA, the CDR3 is TGCACCAGCAGCTACCGAAACTCCTACGAGCAGTACTTC. The chain has TRBV6-5 and TRBJ2-7, with no clear D. In germline, CDR1 is MNHEY, CDR2 SVGAGI. This CDR3 spans 13 amino acids.

On this clonotype: Sequence at one end of the junction differs from germline and may be a read error. This chain uses TRBV15 with TRBJ2-1; no definite D call. The germline gives CDR1 LNHNV, CDR2 YYDKDF (reference sequence). This CDR3 is 15 amino acids long. The CDR3 nucleotides are TGTGTCACCAGCAGATTCAGCTTAGTAGGCGATGAGCAGTTCTTC. This translates into CVTSRFSLVGDEQFF.

The chain has TRBV4-1 and TRBJ1-1, with D uncertain. Trimming took off 5 bases at V and 6 bases at J, with 10 bases between the two ends. Germline V lookup: CDR1 MGHRA, CDR2 YSYEKL. CDR3 length: 12 residues. CDR3 loop: CASSERLSEAFF. The CDR3 region has the DNA TGCGCCAGCAGCGAACGCCTCTCTGAAGCTTTCTTT.

The chain links TRBV12-3 or TRBV12-4 to TRBJ1-3; 9 positions agree with TRBD1. This CDR3 region has 18 residues. V lost 5 bases to trimming and J lost 1 base; unmatched junction nucleotides: 12. The CDR3 DNA is TGTGCCAGCAGTCGAAGGCTGGGGGACAGGGAGTCTGGAAACACCATATATTTT. As protein: CASSRRLGDRESGNTIYF.

The chain joins TRBV5-1 to TRBJ2-7, with 7 bases matching TRBD2. Germline values: CDR1 SGHRS, CDR2 YFSETQ. The V and J ends lost 1 base and 6 bases, in that order; junction bases with no gene match: 4. The length of the CDR3 is 13 residues. As DNA, the CDR3 is TGCGCCAGCAGCTTGATCGGGGGGATCGAGCAGTACTTC. Its protein is CASSLIGGIEQYF.

A word on this clonotype: Its ends do not fully match the called genes, so a read error is possible. The chain joins TRBV6-5 to TRBJ1-1, with D possibly TRBD1 on 6 matching bases. From germline, CDR1 is MNHEY and CDR2 SVGAGI. The length of the CDR3 is 13 residues. CDR3 sequence: CANSSHRGAEAFF. CDR3 nucleotides: TGTGCCAACAGTTCGCACCGGGGGGCTGAAGCCTTCTTT.

This chain joins TRBV6-5 and TRBJ2-5, with D perhaps matching TRBD2 (6 bases). Trimming stripped 2 bases from V and 5 bases from J, with 12 bases between. Germline assignment: CDR1 MNHEY and CDR2 SVGAGI. The CDR3 is 14 residues long. In DNA form, the CDR3 reads TGTGCCAGCAGTTACGCAGGGAGGTCGGAGACCCAGTACTTC. This codes for CASSYAGRSETQYF.

A word on this clonotype: The conserved phenylalanine or tryptophan is not found at the CDR3 terminus, so this likely reflects a read error. The CDR3 region has the DNA TGCGCCAGCAGCGGCAGGACCTCAACTGGAGCTTTCATT. Amino acids: CASSGRTSTGAFI. The V gene is TRBV5-1, the J gene TRBJ1-1; D is ambiguous. Germline assignment: CDR1 SGHRS and CDR2 YFSETQ. The CDR3 length is 13 residues.

The J gene is TRBJ2-5, the V gene TRBV7-9; D not certain. Germline loops: CDR1 SEHNR, CDR2 FQNEAQ (reference sequence). V lost 3 bases, J lost 3 bases, and 5 bases lay in between. There are 12 residues in the CDR3. In DNA form, the CDR3 reads TGTGCCAGCAGCTTGTTAAAAGAGACCCAGTACTTC. Protein product: CASSLLKETQYF. Based on the CDR3 plus reference TRBV7-9 and TRBJ2-5, the full variable domain is DTGVSQNPRHKITKRGQNVTFRCDPISEHNRLYWYRQTLGQGPEFLTYFQNEAQLEKSRLLSDRFSAERPKGSFSTLEIQRTEQGDSAMYLCASSLLKETQYFGPGTRLLVL.

As for this clonotype: As the CDR3 is not closed by the conserved phenylalanine or tryptophan, this likely results from a read error. The V and J genes are TRBV7-6 and TRBJ2-1; no firm D call. The CDR3 loop spans 12 amino acids. The V gene's germline CDR1 is SGHVS and CDR2 FNYEAQ. This CDR3 reads CAGSARYNEQFL. The DNA for the CDR3 is TGTGCCGGCAGCGCGAGATACAATGAGCAGTTCCTC.

This clonotype occurred a few times. The chain combines TRBV11-2 with TRBJ2-1, with 10 bases lining up with TRBD2. V lost 5 bases to trimming and J lost 12 bases; unmatched junction nucleotides: 4. The CDR3 contains 12 residues. Germline CDR1 is SGHAT and CDR2 is FQNNGV. The CDR3 DNA follows: TGTGCCAGCAGCCCTAGCGGGAGAGGGCAGTTCTTC. This gives the protein CASSPSGRGQFF.

By sample fraction, this clonotype is large. The J gene is TRBJ2-3, the V gene TRBV20-1; D unclear. The CDR3 totals 15 residues. V lost 1 base to trimming and J lost 2 bases, with 13 bases between them. Germline CDR1 DFQATT, CDR2 SNEGSKA (reference sequence). The DNA for the CDR3 is TGCAGTGCTAGAGGTACCAGCCGAAACACAGATACGCAGTATTTT. Its protein product is CSARGTSRNTDTQYF.

This clonotype is medium-sized. The junction shows a germline mismatch at one end, possibly a read error. V and J are TRBV29-1 and TRBJ1-1, with a weak D call TRBD1 (5 bases). The CDR3 totals 15 residues. Germline assignment: CDR1 SQVTM and CDR2 ANQGSEA. The CDR3 here is CSVPGGEGLNTEAFF. CDR3 DNA sequence: TGCAGCGTTCCTGGAGGGGAGGGGCTGAACACTGAAGCCTTCTTT.

This clonotype was detected many times. The chain combines TRBV18 with TRBJ1-3; TRBD1 is a possible D gene (5 bases). Germline V CDR1 and CDR2: KGHSH, LQKENI. V was trimmed by 3 bases and J by 0 bases, leaving 15 bases between them. This CDR3 is built from 17 residues. The DNA of the CDR3 is TGTGCCAGCTCACCTACTCCGGGACCCGCCTCTGGAAACACCATATATTTT. Its translation is CASSPTPGPASGNTIYF.

The V gene is TRBV5-1, the J gene TRBJ2-3; D is unclear. Germline V lookup: CDR1 SGHRS, CDR2 YFSETQ. The V end lost 4 bases, the J end lost 3 bases, and 6 bases lay between the germline ends. This CDR3 comprises 12 residues. Here the CDR3 DNA reads TGCGCCAGCAGCGATAAAACAGATACGCAGTATTTT. It translates to CASSDKTDTQYF.

The chain has TRBV14 and TRBJ2-5; 12 positions match TRBD2. The V gene's germline CDR1 is SGHDN and CDR2 FVKESK. The CDR3 is 16 amino acids. Trimming cost V 3 bases and J 5 bases; bases outside gene matches: 7. The CDR3 protein is CASSHRLAGAWETQYF. DNA for the CDR3: TGTGCCAGCAGCCATCGACTAGCGGGAGCTTGGGAGACCCAGTACTTC. Combining the CDR3 with reference TRBV14 and TRBJ2-5 gives the whole variable domain EAGVTQFPSHSVIEKGQTVTLRCDPISGHDNLYWYRRVMGKEIKFLLHFVKESKQDESGMPNNRFLAERTGGTYSTLKVQPAELEDSGVYFCASSHRLAGAWETQYFGPGTRLLVL.